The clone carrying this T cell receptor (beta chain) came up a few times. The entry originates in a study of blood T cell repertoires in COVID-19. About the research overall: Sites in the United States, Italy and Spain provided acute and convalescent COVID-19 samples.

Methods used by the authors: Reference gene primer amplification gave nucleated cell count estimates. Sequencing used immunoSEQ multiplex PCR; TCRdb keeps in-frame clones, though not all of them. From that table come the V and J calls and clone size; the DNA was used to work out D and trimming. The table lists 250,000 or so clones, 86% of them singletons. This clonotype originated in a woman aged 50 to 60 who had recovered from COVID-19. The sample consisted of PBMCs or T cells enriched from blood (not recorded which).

CDR3 sequence reads: CASSNWGEGTDTQYF. The CDR3 bases are TGTGCCAGCAGCAACTGGGGGGAGGGGACAGATACGCAGTATTTT. The V call is TRBV11-1, the J call TRBJ2-3; 7 positions match TRBD2. The trim removed 5 bases at V and 3 bases at J, leaving 8 bases unmatched. Germline-derived CDR1 and CDR2 are SGHAT and FQDESV (reference sequence). The CDR3 consists of 15 residues.